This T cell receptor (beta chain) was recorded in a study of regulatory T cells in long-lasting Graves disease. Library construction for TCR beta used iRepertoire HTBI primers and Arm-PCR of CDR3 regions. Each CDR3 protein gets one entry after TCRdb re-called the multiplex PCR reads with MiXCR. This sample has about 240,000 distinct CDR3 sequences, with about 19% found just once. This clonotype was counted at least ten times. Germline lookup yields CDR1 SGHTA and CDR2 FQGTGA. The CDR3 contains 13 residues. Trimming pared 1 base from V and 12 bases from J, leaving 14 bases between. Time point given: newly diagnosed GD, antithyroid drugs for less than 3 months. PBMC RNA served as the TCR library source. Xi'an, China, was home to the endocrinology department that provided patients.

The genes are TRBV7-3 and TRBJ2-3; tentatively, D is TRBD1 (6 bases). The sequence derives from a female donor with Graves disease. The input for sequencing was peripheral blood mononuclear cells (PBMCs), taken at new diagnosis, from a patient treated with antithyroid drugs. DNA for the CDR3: TGTGCCAGCAGCTTAAAAGGGGGAAAGGTTCAGTATTTT. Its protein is CASSLKGGKVQYF.